This T cell receptor (beta chain) comes out of a study of spatial heterogeneity in lung cancer. On the study more broadly: Strong correlation linked TCR transcript counts in tumor regions to a T cell module score derived from matched bulk RNA-seq. Findings and caveats of the study: Mutation counts in tumors were tracked by counts of expanded intratumoral alpha and beta TCRs.

A note on this clonotype: Its antigen is currently unknown.

Time point indicated: sample taken at primary tumor resection. Trimming cost V 1 base and J 2 bases, with 6 bases left between them. The CDR3 loop spans 13 amino acids. Germline assignment: CDR1 LGHDT and CDR2 YNNKEL (reference sequence). A single record per CDR3 protein comes from TCRdb applying MiXCR to the 5' RACE reads. The top ten clones hold less than 25% of a sample with around 11,000 distinct CDR3 sequences, about 7.4% of them seen once. The sample consisted of lung tumor tissue, taken at surgery. V and J are TRBV3-1 and TRBJ2-7, with D possibly TRBD1 on 6 matching bases. The TCR comes from a female donor with early-stage non-small cell lung cancer. The CDR3 reads CASSQGTAYEQYF. The CDR3 bases are TGTGCCAGCAGCCAAGGGACAGCCTACGAGCAGTACTTC.